Below, 10 T cell receptor beta chains from the same sample are listed, as sequenced in a study of OX40 agonist ivuxolimab in advanced cancers. The protocol was immunoSEQ multiplex PCR, while the TCRdb copy is restricted to in-frame clones and leaves out a portion. Found here are about 77,000 clones, around 94% of them singletons; the top ten hold 4% to 5%. The material sequenced was CD4+ or CD8+ T cells sorted from blood, taken in a trial of the OX40 agonist ivuxolimab. The receptors stem from an adult with an advanced solid tumor such as melanoma, head and neck, liver or kidney cancer.

CDR3 nucleotides: TGCGCCAGCAGCCCGAGCGGGAGAACGAACACCGGGGAGCTGTTTTTT. Encoded protein: CASSPSGRTNTGELFF. The genes are TRBV5-1 and TRBJ2-2; 8 bases align to TRBD2. The CDR3 contains 16 residues. The germline V gene encodes CDR1 SGHRS and CDR2 YFSETQ. The V and J ends lost 4 bases and 0 bases, in that order; junction bases with no gene match: 5.

This chain uses TRBV2 with TRBJ1-1; D gene uncertain. CDR3 length: 14 residues. With 3 bases removed from V and 4 bases from J, the gap between germline ends came to 12 bases. Germline values: CDR1 SNHLY, CDR2 FYNNEI. The CDR3 sequence is CASSEAGGPTEAFF. Here the CDR3 DNA reads TGTGCCAGCAGTGAGGCAGGCGGCCCCACTGAAGCTTTCTTT.

CDR3 in DNA: TGTGCCAGCAGCTTAGTCCGGGCCGAGCAGTACTTC. Translating it yields CASSLVRAEQYF. The chain couples TRBV7-2 to TRBJ2-7; D uncertain. This CDR3 has 12 residues. The V end lost 1 base, the J end lost 6 bases, and 7 bases lay between the germline ends. In germline, CDR1 is SGHTA, CDR2 FQGNSA.

The chain is built from TRBV11-3 and TRBJ2-7; D not resolved. The CDR3 runs 15 residues. Germline assignment: CDR1 SGHNT and CDR2 YENEEA. With 1 base removed from V and 2 bases from J, the gap between germline ends came to 12 bases. CDR3 in DNA: TGTGCCAGCAGCTTAGGTCCGACCGATCCCTACGAGCAGTACTTC. Translated: CASSLGPTDPYEQYF.

With respect to this clone: Other DNA variants within this sample encode the same CDR3. The V call is TRBV28, the J call TRBJ1-4; D is ambiguous. The CDR3 length is 11 residues. CDR1 is MDHEN and CDR2 is SYDVKM in the germline V gene. The germline V and J ends were trimmed by 2 bases and 8 bases, with 3 bases remaining between them. CDR3 sequence (DNA): TGTGCCAGCAGTTTAGAAGAAAAACTGTTTTTT. Its translation: CASSLEEKLFF.

The CDR3 nucleotides are TGTGCCACGGGGGGAACAGCCTACGAGCAGTACTTC. Amino acid sequence: CATGGTAYEQYF. The rearrangement links TRBV13 to TRBJ2-7; 7 nucleotides line up with TRBD2. Trimming cost V 10 bases and J 2 bases; bases outside gene matches: 5. Germline V gene data show CDR1 as PRHDT and CDR2 as FYEKMQ (reference sequence). CDR3 size: 12 residues.

The rearrangement joins TRBV28 to TRBJ1-1; D remains unclear. Germline values: CDR1 MDHEN, CDR2 SYDVKM. Trimming left V 6 bases short and J 4 bases short, with 9 bases between. The CDR3 length is 12 residues. DNA for the CDR3: TGTGCCAGCAGCCCCCAGGTCACTGAAGCTTTCTTT. Translated: CASSPQVTEAFF. Filled out from reference TRBV28 and TRBJ1-1, the complete variable domain reads DVKVTQSSRYLVKRTGEKVFLECVQDMDHENMFWYRQDPGLGLRLIYFSYDVKMKEKGDIPEGYSVSREKKERFSLILESASTNQTSMYLCASSPQVTEAFFGQGTRLTVV.

This clone was seen just once. The V call is TRBV7-2, the J call TRBJ1-1; no definite D call. The V and J ends lost 5 bases and 0 bases respectively, with 10 bases between them. The length of the CDR3 is 14 residues. Looked up from germline, CDR1 is SGHTA and CDR2 is FQGNSA. The CDR3 protein is CASSPNRLNTEAFF. In nucleotides, the CDR3 is TGTGCCAGCAGCCCGAATCGGCTGAACACTGAAGCTTTCTTT.

The V gene is TRBV6-6, the J gene TRBJ1-1; no firm D call. The germline gives CDR1 MNHNY, CDR2 SVGAGI (reference sequence). V lost 5 bases, J lost 0 bases, and 13 bases lay in between. This CDR3 comprises 15 residues. CDR3: CASSRTSPLNTEAFF. The CDR3 DNA sequence: TGTGCCAGCAGTCGGACGTCCCCCCTGAACACTGAAGCTTTCTTT.

The CDR3 DNA sequence: TGTGCCAGCAGTTCTTCCGGGACTAGGGAGCAAGAGACCCAGTACTTC. Translated, it gives CASSSSGTREQETQYF. The chain is built from TRBV28 and TRBJ2-5; 8 bases align to TRBD2. The germline CDR1 and CDR2 sequences are MDHEN and SYDVKM. The length of the CDR3 is 16 residues. The V gene end was trimmed by 4 bases and the J gene end by 2 bases; junction bases not matched to a gene: 9.